This T cell receptor beta chain derives from a study of OX40 agonist ivuxolimab in advanced cancers. Study-level information: Patients were treated with intravenous ivuxolimab, dosed at 0.01 to 10 mg/kg and infused every 2 weeks. Mean age about 60 years, range about 23 to 79; around 80% male.

Sequencing used immunoSEQ multiplex PCR; TCRdb keeps in-frame clones, though not all of them. This table holds some 66,000 clones, approximately 90% found once. In germline, CDR1 is SGHKS, CDR2 YYEKEE (reference sequence). Deletions cut 0 bases from V and 0 bases from J, with 6 bases between. This CDR3 contains 14 residues. The V call is TRBV5-5, the J call TRBJ1-2; D is uncertain. This clonotype was sampled from an adult with an advanced solid tumor such as melanoma, head and neck, liver or kidney cancer. Source: CD4+ or CD8+ T cells sorted from blood, taken in a trial of the OX40 agonist ivuxolimab. In DNA, the CDR3 is TGTGCCAGCAGCTTGGGAGGCACTAACTATGGCTACACCTTC. Its protein product is CASSLGGTNYGYTF. The full variable domain, rest sourced from reference TRBV5-5 and TRBJ1-2, is DAGVTQSPTHLIKTRGQQVTLRCSPISGHKSVSWYQQVLGQGPQFIFQYYEKEERGRGNFPDRFSARQFPNYSSELNVNALLLGDSALYLCASSLGGTNYGYTFGSGTRLTVV.